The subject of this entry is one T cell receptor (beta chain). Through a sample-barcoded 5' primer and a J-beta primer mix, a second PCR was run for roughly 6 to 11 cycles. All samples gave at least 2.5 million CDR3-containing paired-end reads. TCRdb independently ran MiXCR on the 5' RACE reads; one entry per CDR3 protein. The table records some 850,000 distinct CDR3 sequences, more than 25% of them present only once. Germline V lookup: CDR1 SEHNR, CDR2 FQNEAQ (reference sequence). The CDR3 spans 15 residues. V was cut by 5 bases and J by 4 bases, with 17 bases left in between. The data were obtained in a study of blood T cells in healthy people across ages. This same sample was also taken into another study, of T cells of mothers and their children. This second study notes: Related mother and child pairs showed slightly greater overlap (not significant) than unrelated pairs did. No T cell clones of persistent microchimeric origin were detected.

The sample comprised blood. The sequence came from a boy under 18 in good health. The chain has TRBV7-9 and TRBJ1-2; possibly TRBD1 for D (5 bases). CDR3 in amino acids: CASSPAPTGIYGYTF. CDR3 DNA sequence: TGTGCCAGCAGCCCAGCCCCTACAGGAATCTATGGCTACACCTTC. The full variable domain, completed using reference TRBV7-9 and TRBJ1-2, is DTGVSQNPRHKITKRGQNVTFRCDPISEHNRLYWYRQTLGQGPEFLTYFQNEAQLEKSRLLSDRFSAERPKGSFSTLEIQRTEQGDSAMYLCASSPAPTGIYGYTFGSGTRLTVV.